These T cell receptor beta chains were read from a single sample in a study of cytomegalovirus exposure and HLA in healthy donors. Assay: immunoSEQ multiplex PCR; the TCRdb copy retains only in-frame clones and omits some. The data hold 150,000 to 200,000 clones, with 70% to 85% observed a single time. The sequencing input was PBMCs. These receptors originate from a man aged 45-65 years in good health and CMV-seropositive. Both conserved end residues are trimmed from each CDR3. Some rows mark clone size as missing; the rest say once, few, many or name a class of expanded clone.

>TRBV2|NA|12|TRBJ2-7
ASSVRQGNYEQY
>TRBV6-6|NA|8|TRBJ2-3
ASSLDTQY
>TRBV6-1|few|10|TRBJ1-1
ASMRAASEAF
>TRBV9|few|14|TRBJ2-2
ASNRGHPGDAGELF
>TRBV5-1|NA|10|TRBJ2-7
ASSLRAYEQY
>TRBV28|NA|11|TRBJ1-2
ASSFNRVYGYT
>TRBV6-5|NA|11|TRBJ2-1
ASSQQGGNEQF
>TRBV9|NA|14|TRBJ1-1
ASSAHELGGYTEAF
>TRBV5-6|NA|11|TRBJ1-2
ASSLGTVRGYT
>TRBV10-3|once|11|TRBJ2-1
AISESIRGEQF
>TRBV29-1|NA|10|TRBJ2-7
SAGQDYYEQY
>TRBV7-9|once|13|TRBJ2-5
ASSLTRTRGETQY
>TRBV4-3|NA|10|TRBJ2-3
ASSLFGGETY
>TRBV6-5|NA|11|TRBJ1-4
ASSLTVNEKLF
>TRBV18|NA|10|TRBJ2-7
ASSPNNYEQY
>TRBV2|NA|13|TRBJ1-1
ASSEQGAGNTEAF
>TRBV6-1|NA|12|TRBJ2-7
ASSVDRVPSEQY
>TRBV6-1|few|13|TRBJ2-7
ASSIRQGSSYEQY
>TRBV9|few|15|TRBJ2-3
ASSVDIGGGPTDTQY
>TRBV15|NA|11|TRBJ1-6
ATSLTPNSPLH
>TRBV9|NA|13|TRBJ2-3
ASSGAGGLTDTQY
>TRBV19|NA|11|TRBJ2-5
ASSPGVQETQY
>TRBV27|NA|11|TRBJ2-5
ASHQGAPETQY
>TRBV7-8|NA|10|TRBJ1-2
ASRGRLSGYT
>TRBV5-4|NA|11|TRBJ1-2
ASSLGQDYGYT
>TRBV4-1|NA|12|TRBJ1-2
ASSQETGNYGYT
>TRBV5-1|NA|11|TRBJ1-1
ASSSEGATEAF
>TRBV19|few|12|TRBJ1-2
ASSETGVNPGYT
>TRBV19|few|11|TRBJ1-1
ASRTTMNTEAF
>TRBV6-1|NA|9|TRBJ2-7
ASSEGREQY
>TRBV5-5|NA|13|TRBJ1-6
ASSLAWDRDSPLH
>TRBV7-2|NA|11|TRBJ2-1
ASSLGQFNEQF
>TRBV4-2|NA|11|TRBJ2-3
ASSPAGTDTQY
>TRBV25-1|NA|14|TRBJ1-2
ASSNKEGGTFYGYT
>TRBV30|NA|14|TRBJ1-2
AWSARAAPDRHGYT
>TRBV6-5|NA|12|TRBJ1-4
ASSSGIWGEKLF
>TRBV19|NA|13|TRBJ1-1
ASNIQGSANTEAF
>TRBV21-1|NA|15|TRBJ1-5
ASSKPGTADSNQPQH
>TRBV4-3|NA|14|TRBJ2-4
ASSQDGALAKNIQY
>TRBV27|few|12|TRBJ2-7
ASPDGGYSYEQY
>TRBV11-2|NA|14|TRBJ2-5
ASSLELAGGPKDQY
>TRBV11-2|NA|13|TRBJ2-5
ASSPRGGLVETQY
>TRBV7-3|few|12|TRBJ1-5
ARPHRGRRAPQH